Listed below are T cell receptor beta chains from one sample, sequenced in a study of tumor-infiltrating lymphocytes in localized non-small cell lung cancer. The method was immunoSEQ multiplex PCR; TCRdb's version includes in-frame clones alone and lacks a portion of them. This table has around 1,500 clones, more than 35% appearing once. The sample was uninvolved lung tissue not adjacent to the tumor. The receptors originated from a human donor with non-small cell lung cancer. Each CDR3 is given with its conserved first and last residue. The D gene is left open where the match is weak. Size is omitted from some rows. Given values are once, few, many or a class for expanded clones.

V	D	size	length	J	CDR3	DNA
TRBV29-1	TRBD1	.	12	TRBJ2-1	CSVRGQFDEQFF	TGCAGCGTTCGGGGACAGTTCGATGAGCAGTTCTTC
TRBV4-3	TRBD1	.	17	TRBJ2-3	CASSQAWTGVSTDTQYF	TGCGCCAGCAGCCAGGCCTGGACAGGCGTTAGCACAGATACGCAGTATTTT
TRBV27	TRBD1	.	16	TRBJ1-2	CASSRGTGFESYGYTF	TGTGCCAGCAGTCGTGGGACAGGGTTCGAGAGCTATGGCTACACCTTC
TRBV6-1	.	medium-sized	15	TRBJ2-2	CASRRTDRGIGELFF	TGTGCCAGCAGGAGGACCGACCGGGGCATCGGGGAGCTGTTTTTT
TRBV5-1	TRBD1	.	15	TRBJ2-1	CASSYFGTGRNEQFF	TGCGCCAGCAGCTATTTCGGGACAGGGAGAAATGAGCAGTTCTTC
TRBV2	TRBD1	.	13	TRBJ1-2	CASDADRGGGYTF	TGTGCCAGCGATGCTGACAGGGGCGGTGGCTACACCTTC
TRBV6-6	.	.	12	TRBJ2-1	CASSLMYNEQFF	TGTGCCAGCAGTTTAATGTACAATGAGCAGTTCTTC
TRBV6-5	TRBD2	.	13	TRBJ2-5	CASRGEGSKTQYF	TGTGCCAGCAGGGGGGAGGGAAGCAAGACCCAGTACTTC
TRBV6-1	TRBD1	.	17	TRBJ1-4	CASSEIQGSATNEKLFF	TGTGCCAGCAGTGAAATACAGGGGAGCGCAACTAATGAAAAACTGTTTTTT
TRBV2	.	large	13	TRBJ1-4	CASRDRLGEKLFF	TGTGCCAGCAGGGACCGCCTGGGGGAAAAACTGTTTTTT
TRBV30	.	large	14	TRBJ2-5	CAWSPSDRGETQYF	TGTGCCTGGAGTCCGTCTGATAGAGGAGAGACCCAGTACTTC
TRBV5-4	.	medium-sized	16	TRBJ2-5	CASSLGGRSEGETQYF	TGTGCCAGCAGCTTGGGTGGCCGATCGGAGGGAGAGACCCAGTACTTC
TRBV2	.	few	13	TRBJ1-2	CASSDAGEYGYTF	TGTGCCAGCAGTGACGCAGGCGAATATGGCTACACCTTC